This TCR beta chain was observed in a study of cytomegalovirus exposure and HLA in healthy donors (dated 2017 in TCRdb). Looking at the study overall: According to a later analysis, one platform produced both the roughly 120 validation repertoires and the roughly 650 repertoires of the first cohort. A separate validation cohort of 90 to 150 different subjects was used in addition to the approximately 610-subject first cohort. The aim of the study was to test whether cataloging public T cell receptors could identify signatures of past pathogen exposure. To predict cytomegalovirus infection status, the study combined high-throughput TCR immunosequencing, statistical association of individual TCRs with disease status, and machine learning.

Libraries were built with the immunoSEQ multiplex PCR assay. The study's processing was this. A statistical classification framework was built for diagnosing cytomegalovirus status from the catalog of TCR beta chain sequences. The source is immuneACCESS, and TCRdb retained only in-frame sequences with V and J called. Part of the clones is not carried over; for the studies checked, unresolved V genes explain less than half of this, and the remainder is unexplained. V, J and clone size were drawn from that table, and D and trimming were deduced from the DNA. The sample records 150,000 to 200,000 clones, around 96% of which are singletons. The ten largest account for 0.89% of the sample. This clone has just one count. Its antigen is unknown. No base quality values were provided; no much bigger clone lies one nucleotide off. Donors formed part of the validation cohort, which comprised about 130 subjects and was distinct from the first cohort of over 500 subjects.

General conclusions and limits of the study: The authors suggested that the approach could potentially be extended to other disease states and immunological phenotypes. In vitro tests confirmed that a few of the cytomegalovirus-associated TCR beta chains recognize cytomegalovirus antigens. Of the cluster scores, 94% were above 0 in a later analysis, which found that TCRs clustered in the first cohort also tended to co-occur in the 95 to 150 validation repertoires. Across donors, most TCR sequences were observed very rarely, whereas some public TCRs were present in many individuals. The validation cohort had no HLA typing available for a later analysis, so co-occurrence within that cohort was assessed over all 120 or so repertoires. Cytomegalovirus status was reported to be diagnosed by the classifier with high specificity and sensitivity in both the original and validation cohorts. A total of 150 or so TCR beta chains were listed by the study as associated with cytomegalovirus.

The CDR3 numbers 15 residues from cysteine through phenylalanine. This entry keeps only the CDR3 DNA: 45 bases, framed from base 1. Relative to germline, V is 4 bases shorter and J is 6 bases shorter, with 17 bases between their ends. CDR1 SGHTA and CDR2 FQGTGA are derived from the germline V gene. The sample was PBMCs. The sequence derives from a woman under 30 in good health and CMV-seronegative. Recombination joined TRBV7-3 with TRBJ2-3; the D region possibly corresponds to TRBD2 (6 bases align). The nucleotides are TGTGCCAGCAGCTCCACTAGCAACGTTGGCGATACGCAGTATTTT. This yields the protein CASSSTSNVGDTQYF.